The 30 T cell receptor beta chains listed next were all sequenced from one sample in a study of T-cell reconstitution after alpha-beta-depleted transplantation in children. A TCRbeta library incorporating unique molecular identifiers was prepared. Each CDR3 protein is one row after TCRdb ran MiXCR on the PCR reads. The sample yields roughly 350,000 distinct CDR3 sequences, about 9.4% seen once. The sample was PBMCs from the stem cell graft donor, taken from the stem cell graft. The source of these receptors is a human donor who donated a stem cell graft to a child with acute lymphoblastic leukemia.

Turning to this clonotype: A junction boundary mismatches the germline segment, possibly from a read error. V gene TRBV7-2 combines with J gene TRBJ1-4; possible D gene TRBD1, 6 bases. The V gene's germline CDR1 is SGHTA and CDR2 FQGNSA. The CDR3 spans 13 residues. CDR3 in amino acids: CATSGQTDEKLFF. CDR3 bases: TGTGCCACCAGCGGACAGACGGATGAAAAACTGTTTTTT.

This clonotype was picked up a small number of times. V and J are TRBV4-1 and TRBJ2-7; 11 bases align to TRBD2. The CDR3 is made up of 16 amino acids. The V gene's germline CDR1 is MGHRA and CDR2 YSYEKL. With 1 base clipped from V and 2 bases from J, the junction kept 4 bases outside the gene matches. The CDR3 is CASSQVTSGTPYEQYF. The DNA of the CDR3 is TGCGCCAGCAGCCAAGTGACTAGCGGGACCCCCTACGAGCAGTACTTC.

CDR3 amino acids: CASSSGLAGGSPYTDTQYF. The CDR3 DNA is TGCGCCAGCAGCTCGGGACTAGCGGGAGGGTCTCCTTATACAGATACGCAGTATTTT. The chain links TRBV5-1 to TRBJ2-3; 16 nucleotides line up with TRBD2. The CDR3 extends over 19 amino acids. The germline V gene has CDR1 SGHRS and CDR2 YFSETQ. J was trimmed by 3 bases and V by 3 bases; bases with no gene match: 10.

This clonotype was counted ten times or more. The chain employs TRBV10-1 and TRBJ2-3, with D possibly being TRBD1 (6 bases). The germline gives CDR1 WNHNN, CDR2 SYGVQD (reference sequence). The CDR3 has 15 amino acids. The V and J ends lost 1 base and 4 bases respectively, with 12 bases between them. CDR3 nucleotide sequence: TGCGCCAGCAGTGAGTTTGGCAGGGGTTCAGATACGCAGTATTTT. It codes for CASSEFGRGSDTQYF.

This clonotype was counted ten times or more. This chain connects TRBV20-1 to TRBJ2-5; 7 bases line up with TRBD2. Trimming cost V 0 bases and J 2 bases; bases outside gene matches: 3. The germline V gene has CDR1 DFQATT and CDR2 SNEGSKA (reference sequence). The CDR3 loop spans 14 amino acids. The CDR3 loop reads CSARDRGDQETQYF. CDR3 sequence (DNA): TGCAGTGCTAGAGACCGGGGGGATCAAGAGACCCAGTACTTC.

This clonotype was seen only a few times. The chain recombines TRBV27 with TRBJ2-7, with 12 bases identical to TRBD2. Unmatched junction bases numbered 5, after V lost 7 bases and J lost 4 bases. This CDR3 spans 14 amino acids. The germline V gene has CDR1 MNHEY and CDR2 SMNVEV (reference sequence). The CDR3 nucleotides read TGTGCCAGCACCCGGACTAGCGGGACGTACGAGCAGTACTTC. Translated, it gives CASTRTSGTYEQYF.

The chain links TRBV12-3 or TRBV12-4 to TRBJ2-1; no firm D call. V lost 3 bases, J lost 4 bases, and 13 bases lay in between. The CDR3 has 15 residues. The CDR3 sequence is CASSLRTPVYNEQFF. CDR3 DNA sequence: TGTGCCAGCAGTTTGAGGACCCCCGTTTACAATGAGCAGTTCTTC.

This clonotype was picked up many times. In nucleotides, the CDR3 is TGTGCCATCAGCGTGCTTGACGGCACAGATACGCAGTATTTT. Amino acid sequence: CAISVLDGTDTQYF. This chain uses TRBV10-3 with TRBJ2-3, with D uncertain. Trimming shortened V by 6 bases and J by 1 base, and 11 bases separated the two germline ends. Germline lookup yields CDR1 ENHRY and CDR2 SYGVKD. The CDR3 length is 14 residues.

A note on this clonotype: A junction boundary mismatches the germline segment, possibly from a read error. The chain uses TRBV7-7 and TRBJ2-1, with D hard to call. Germline V lookup: CDR1 SSHAT, CDR2 FNYEAQ (reference sequence). The CDR3 is 14 amino acids. In DNA, the CDR3 is TGTGCTAGCAGCTTACATACTGGAACGGATGAGCAGTTCTTC. This encodes CASSLHTGTDEQFF.

V and J are TRBV20-1 and TRBJ2-5, with TRBD2 identical over 10 bases. The J segment lost 5 bases and the V segment lost 3 bases, leaving 9 bases of the junction unmatched. This CDR3 contains 15 residues. CDR1 is DFQATT and CDR2 is SNEGSKA in the germline V gene (reference sequence). The CDR3 nucleotides are TGCAGTGCTAGCCTCCCTAGCGGGAGAGGGGAGACCCAGTACTTC. The encoded protein is CSASLPSGRGETQYF.

The CDR3 region has the DNA TGCGCCAGCAGCCAAGAGACGGCAACGACAGGGGGATCCTACGAGCAGTACTTC. Residues: CASSQETATTGGSYEQYF. V usage is TRBV4-3 and J usage is TRBJ2-7, with 9 bases lining up with TRBD1. The CDR3 covers 18 residues. Germline V gene data show CDR1 as LGHNA and CDR2 as YSLEER. V gave up 0 bases and J gave up 1 base; unmatched junction bases: 10.

This chain joins TRBV28 and TRBJ2-7, with D perhaps matching TRBD1 (6 bases). Trimming took off 7 bases at V and 6 bases at J, with 10 bases between the two ends. Germline values: CDR1 MDHEN, CDR2 SYDVKM. The CDR3 has 11 amino acids. Here the CDR3 reads CASNRDREQYF. CDR3 sequence (DNA): TGTGCCAGCAACAGGGATCGCGAGCAGTACTTC.

This clonotype has only a few counts. The gene calls are TRBV5-1 and TRBJ1-2; D call uncertain. Germline CDR1 and CDR2: SGHRS and YFSETQ. V dropped 4 bases and J dropped 0 bases, with 10 bases sitting between them. This CDR3 region has 14 residues. The CDR3 coding sequence is TGCGCCAGCAGCCCCAGTGGAGCTAACTATGGCTACACCTTC. It is translated as CASSPSGANYGYTF. Full variable domain (outside the CDR3, taken from reference TRBV5-1 and TRBJ1-2): KAGVTQTPRYLIKTRGQQVTLSCSPISGHRSVSWYQQTPGQGLQFLFEYFSETQRNKGNFPGRFSGRQFSNSRSEMNVSTLELGDSALYLCASSPSGANYGYTFGSGTRLTVV.

This clonotype was seen ten or more times. This chain connects TRBV12-3 or TRBV12-4 to TRBJ2-3, with 7 bases lining up with TRBD2. CDR3 length: 14 residues. The junction had 5 bases not matched to a gene; V was cut back by 2 bases and J by 6 bases. The CDR3, as DNA: TGTGCCAGCAGTTTACGGCAGGGAGGGGATACGCAGTATTTT. As protein: CASSLRQGGDTQYF.

As regards this clonotype: This may stem from a read error, because a much larger clone lies one nucleotide away. The chain couples TRBV4-2 to TRBJ2-7; 7 bases agree with TRBD1. Germline V gene lookup returns CDR1 LGHNA and CDR2 YNFKEQ. The CDR3 loop spans 15 amino acids. The CDR3 bases are TGTGCCAGCGGCCAAGATGGGCAGGGGGCCTACGAGCAGTACTTC. This encodes CASGQDGQGAYEQYF.

The CDR3 here is CSARNPGQSFRGTQYF. DNA for the CDR3: TGCAGTGCTAGAAACCCGGGACAAAGTTTTAGGGGGACCCAGTACTTC. The chain joins TRBV20-1 to TRBJ2-5, with a weak D call TRBD1 (6 bases). Trimming left V 2 bases short and J 7 bases short, with 23 bases between. From germline, CDR1 is DFQATT and CDR2 SNEGSKA (reference sequence). This CDR3 contains 16 residues.

This clonotype was detected only a few times. V and J are TRBV2 and TRBJ2-7, with 10 bases matching TRBD1. The CDR3 sequence is 19 residues long. Looked up from germline, CDR1 is SNHLY and CDR2 is FYNNEI. V shed 8 bases and J 2 bases; nucleotides not matched to a gene: 21. The CDR3 nucleotides read TGTGCCAGCTCACCCTACACTCCGGGACAGGGGACTGGTACCTACGAGCAGTACTTC. It translates to CASSPYTPGQGTGTYEQYF.

V is TRBV27 and J is TRBJ2-7; 7 bases map to TRBD1. The V segment lost 5 bases and the J segment 1 base; nucleotides outside the gene matches: 8. In germline, CDR1 is MNHEY, CDR2 SMNVEV (reference sequence). The CDR3 sequence is 15 residues long. The CDR3 sequence: CASSPEPGQSYEQYF. The DNA of the CDR3 is TGTGCCAGCAGTCCAGAACCGGGACAGTCCTACGAGCAGTACTTC.

The chain combines TRBV19 with TRBJ2-3; maybe TRBD2 (5 bases). The germline CDR1 and CDR2 sequences are LNHDA and SQIVND (reference sequence). V was pared by 7 bases and J by 3 bases, with 11 bases between. This CDR3 is built from 13 residues. The CDR3 DNA sequence: TGTGCCAGTACTAGTGGAGGAACAGATACGCAGTATTTT. This sequence encodes CASTSGGTDTQYF.

This chain connects TRBV11-2 to TRBJ1-6, with D maybe TRBD1 (5 bases). The CDR3 spans 13 residues. Germline values: CDR1 SGHAT, CDR2 FQNNGV. Trimming took 0 bases from V and 15 from J, leaving 12 bases between them. The CDR3 DNA follows: TGTGCCAGCAGCTTAGAACCGGGACTGTACCTCCACTTT. Encoded protein: CASSLEPGLYLHF.

This clonotype has a count of ten or more. A junction end diverges from the germline sequence, so it may reflect a read error. The J gene is TRBJ2-7, the V gene TRBV2, with D tentatively TRBD1 or TRBD2 (5 bases each). Germline CDR1 reads SNHLY; CDR2 reads FYNNEI. CDR3 size: 11 residues. In DNA form, the CDR3 reads TGTGCCAGCAGTGAATCGACCCGAGGGGACTTC. This encodes CASSESTRGDF.

This chain links TRBV29-1 with TRBJ2-1; 12 bases agree with TRBD2. The CDR3 is 18 amino acids. Germline V CDR1 and CDR2: SQVTM, ANQGSEA. J gave up 3 bases and V 4 bases, and 13 bases lay outside the gene matches. As DNA, the CDR3 is TGCAGCGTTGTTTTTGGGGGGGGACTAGCGGGTCACTACAATGAGCAGTTCTTC. Its protein is CSVVFGGGLAGHYNEQFF.

This clonotype was seen more than once but under ten times. This chain uses TRBV6-5 with TRBJ2-2, with 9 bases aligning to TRBD2. The V gene end was trimmed by 7 bases and the J gene end by 5 bases; junction bases not matched to a gene: 14. CDR3 length: 17 residues. Per germline, CDR1 MNHEY and CDR2 SVGAGI. CDR3 sequence reads: CASTPRGVAGVTGELFF. CDR3 coding DNA: TGTGCCAGCACCCCCCGAGGGGTAGCGGGAGTTACCGGGGAGCTGTTTTTT.

This clonotype was observed at least ten times. The chain links TRBV5-1 to TRBJ1-5; TRBD1 might be the D (5 bases). The CDR3 runs 15 residues. Germline-derived CDR1 and CDR2 are SGHRS and YFSETQ. V shed 4 bases and J shed 4 bases, with 15 bases lying between them. This chain's CDR3 is CASSLQGGGNQPQHF. CDR3 nucleotides: TGCGCCAGCAGCCTCCAGGGTGGGGGAAATCAGCCCCAGCATTTT.

The chain combines TRBV5-1 with TRBJ1-4; D ambiguous. Deletions cut 0 bases from V and 4 bases from J, with 13 bases between. The length of the CDR3 is 16 residues. CDR1 is SGHRS and CDR2 is YFSETQ in the germline V gene. CDR3 DNA: TGCGCCAGCAGCTTGGATGTTTTAGGGCATAATGAAAAACTGTTTTTT. The encoded protein is CASSLDVLGHNEKLFF.

This chain joins TRBV20-1 and TRBJ2-1, with 10 bases lining up with TRBD2. Trimming removed 6 bases from V and 0 bases from J; junction bases left unmatched: 2. CDR3 length: 14 residues. Germline CDR1 DFQATT, CDR2 SNEGSKA (reference sequence). CDR3 sequence (DNA): TGCAGTGCCCAGCGGGAGGGCTCCTACAATGAGCAGTTCTTC. Encoded protein: CSAQREGSYNEQFF.

This clonotype was counted a few times. The CDR3 DNA reads as TGTGCCAGCAGCGCCCACCCAGGGGATGGCTCCTACGAGCAGTACTTC. Translating it yields CASSAHPGDGSYEQYF. V and J are TRBV9 and TRBJ2-7, with D maybe TRBD1 (6 bases). Germline CDR1 SGDLS, CDR2 YYNGEE. V lost 3 bases to trimming and J lost 0 bases, with 16 bases between them. CDR3 length: 16 residues. The variable domain in full, completed from reference TRBV9 and TRBJ2-7, reads DSGVTQTPKHLITATGQRVTLRCSPRSGDLSVYWYQQSLDQGLQFLIQYYNGEERAKGNILERFSAQQFPDLHSELNLSSLELGDSALYFCASSAHPGDGSYEQYFGPGTRLTVT.

This clonotype occurred many times. The rearrangement uses TRBV9 and TRBJ2-3; D remains unclear. The germline V gene has CDR1 SGDLS and CDR2 YYNGEE. The CDR3 loop spans 15 amino acids. The V gene lost 0 bases and the J gene lost 6 bases, with 14 bases spanning the gap. The CDR3 is CASSVGTVLGDTQYF. CDR3 in DNA: TGTGCCAGCAGCGTAGGGACGGTTCTAGGGGATACGCAGTATTTT.

This clonotype was detected only a few times. The rearrangement uses TRBV19 and TRBJ2-7; D is possibly TRBD1 (7 bases). V was pared by 0 bases and J by 1 base, with 13 bases between. The length of the CDR3 is 16 residues. Looked up from germline, CDR1 is LNHDA and CDR2 is SQIVND (reference sequence). CDR3 bases: TGTGCCAGTAGTATAGATCTATCAGGGGGGTCCTACGAGCAGTACTTC. Amino acids: CASSIDLSGGSYEQYF.

A few counts support this clonotype. CDR3 sequence (DNA): TGTGCCACCAGCAGAGGACTATCAGCAGACATTCAGTACTTC. It codes for CATSRGLSADIQYF. The rearrangement links TRBV15 to TRBJ2-4, with D perhaps TRBD2 (5 bases). The V end was cut by 1 base, the J end by 8 bases, with 12 bases between. Germline V gives CDR1 LNHNV, CDR2 YYDKDF (reference sequence). The CDR3 is 14 amino acids. Using reference TRBV15 and TRBJ2-4 for the parts outside the CDR3, the full variable domain is DAMVIQNPRYQVTQFGKPVTLSCSQTLNHNVMYWYQQKSSQAPKLLFHYYDKDFNNEADTPDNFQSRRPNTSFCFLDIRSPGLGDTAMYLCATSRGLSADIQYFGAGTRLSVL.